This TCR beta chain was recovered during a study of CD8 T cells in ankylosing spondylitis. Study outcomes and limitations: Clones linked to disease, bearing a CD8+ phenotype, were relatively rare in peripheral blood. For ankylosing spondylitis blood, a TCR beta motif of roughly 8 highly homologous variants appeared characteristic.

At least ten counts were recorded for this clonotype. The antigen is unknown. This CDR3 comprises 15 residues. Trimming left V 1 base short and J 1 base short, with 7 bases between. CDR1 is SGHDN and CDR2 is FVKESK in the germline V gene. By quantitative 5'-RACE with molecular barcodes, the TCR beta libraries were made. Via MiXCR, TCRdb re-called the 5' RACE reads, giving one row per CDR3 protein. The sample contains 200,000 to 300,000 distinct CDR3 sequences, roughly 10% of which appear only once. The material sequenced was blood, either unsorted or a sorted T cell fraction (not recorded which). The chain recombines TRBV14 with TRBJ2-2; D not resolved. This clonotype was sampled from a male donor with ankylosing spondylitis or in good health (not recorded which). The CDR3 DNA is TGTGCCAGCAGCCAAGTCCATGGGAACACCGGGGAGCTGTTTTTT. It translates to CASSQVHGNTGELFF. Full variable domain (missing parts from reference TRBV14 and TRBJ2-2): EAGVTQFPSHSVIEKGQTVTLRCDPISGHDNLYWYRRVMGKEIKFLLHFVKESKQDESGMPNNRFLAERTGGTYSTLKVQPAELEDSGVYFCASSQVHGNTGELFFGEGSRLTVL.